This TCR beta chain was captured in a study of blood T cell repertoires in COVID-19. Enrollment of patients from Seattle took place during active infection, with longitudinal follow-up. CDR3 size: 14 residues. Trimming took off 1 base at V and 1 base at J, with 6 bases between the two ends. Looked up from germline, CDR1 is WNHNN and CDR2 is SYGVQD (reference sequence). This clone has only one observation. The repertoire was sequenced with immunoSEQ multiplex PCR; TCRdb's copy has only in-frame clones and lacks some. Among around 460,000 clones, 70% to 90% were seen once, and the ten largest hold more than 0.7%.

The TCR was taken from a man between 18 and 35 years old with COVID-19, enrolled during active disease. The chain links TRBV10-1 to TRBJ2-3; D gene ambiguous. What was sequenced was peripheral blood. In DNA, the CDR3 is TGCGCCAGCAGTGAGTTACTACGCACAGATACGCAGTATTTT. It is translated as CASSELLRTDTQYF.